The 2 T cell receptor beta chains below all came from one sample that was sequenced in a study of glioma-infiltrating T cells after dendritic cell vaccination. Method: immunoSEQ multiplex PCR; TCRdb's copy keeps in-frame clones and lacks some. The data show over 80,000 clones, roughly 89% seen once. Sequenced here: blood, sampled before dendritic cell vaccination. Every receptor here comes from a human donor with glioblastoma.

The chain is built from TRBV7-2 and TRBJ2-5; D may be TRBD2 (6 bases). The CDR3 loop spans 14 amino acids. Between the trimmed V and J ends, which lost 7 bases and 1 base, there was a span of 13 bases. Germline V lookup: CDR1 SGHTA, CDR2 FQGNSA. The chain's CDR3 is CASTPGGIQETQYF. The CDR3 coding sequence is TGTGCCAGCACCCCCGGGGGTATCCAAGAGACCCAGTACTTC.

This clone was found once. Here the CDR3 reads CASSQPGLAKPGELFF. DNA of the CDR3: TGCGCCAGCAGCCAGCCGGGACTAGCGAAACCCGGGGAGCTGTTTTTT. The chain links TRBV4-1 to TRBJ2-2; 10 bases line up with TRBD2. V shed 3 bases, J shed 6 bases, and the junction held 7 bases outside the gene matches. Germline V CDR1 and CDR2: MGHRA, YSYEKL. CDR3 length equals 16 residues.